This T cell receptor beta chain was sequenced for a study of T-cell reconstitution after alpha-beta-depleted transplantation in children (dated by TCRdb to the mid-2010s). About the full investigation: Using TCR repertoire profiling, the study followed T-cell immune reconstitution in a quantitative way in children after TCRalphabeta/CD19-depleted allogeneic hematopoietic cell transplantation.

What the research found in general, with its limitations: In some patients, the high TCRbeta diversity seen at day 60 was put down to recipient T cells and intrathymic progenitors that had survived conditioning. Hyperexpanded clone frequencies declined over subsequent months; after one year, T-cell counts and TCRbeta diversity were mostly attributed to newly produced T cells. The apparently early recovery of alphabetaT-cell counts about two months after transplant reportedly depended on only several hundred rapidly expanded clones that came from non-depleted graft cells.

From the cysteine through the phenylalanine, the CDR3 covers 16 amino acids. The only DNA kept is the CDR3, 48 bases in frame from the first base. Between the V and J ends, shortened by 3 bases and 10 bases respectively, the junction contains 22 bases. The sample's treatment or condition label, decoded: allogeneic hematopoietic cell transplantation with graft depleted of TCRalphabeta T cells and CD19 B cells. TCRalphabeta/CD19-depleted allogeneic hematopoietic cell grafts were given to the transplant recipients, all of whom were children. Details on this clonotype: Its antigen is unknown. Base qualities are missing; no much larger clone stands one base away.

Preparation of the library involved PCR. TCRdb names Illumina HiSeq 2500 as the instrument used. Molecular barcoding was employed in the preparation of TCR libraries, with unique molecular identifiers being used to normalize TCRbeta repertoire quantification. Using fastp at Q25 and MiXCR, TCRdb reprocessed the public reads and kept productive beta chains. Merged by CDR3 protein, the rows form single entries marked with the most common genes and DNA. In all, the sample holds around 440,000 distinct CDR3 sequences, and 15% to 20% of those were seen once. The ten top clones hold just under 30% of the sample.

This chain is built from TRBV12-3 or TRBV12-4 and TRBJ2-1; the D element could tentatively be TRBD1 or TRBD2, as 6 bases agree for each. The TCR was taken from a boy under two years old who had a stem cell transplant for Wiskott-Aldrich syndrome, so the T cells may come from the graft donor. Sequences were derived from PBMCs, mostly from graft donor cells, sampled 360 days after TCRalphabeta/CD19-depleted stem cell transplant. The DNA sequence is as follows: TGTGCCAGCAGTTTCCGGAATTTCAACAGGGACTTCGAGCAGTTCTTC. Its protein is CASSFRNFNRDFEQFF.